This is a list of T cell receptor beta chains from one sample in a study of post-analysis software for immune sequencing data. TCRdb re-called the PCR reads through MiXCR, storing one row per CDR3 protein. The table shows roughly 580,000 distinct CDR3 sequences, with 40% to 50% occurring only once. Sequenced input: blood. The source is a girl aged 10 to 17 with multiple sclerosis. CDR3s include the opening cysteine and the closing phenylalanine or tryptophan. Fields, in order: CDR3 length, D gene, J gene, clone size, V gene, CDR3 DNA, CDR3 protein. The D gene is left open where the match is weak. Only some rows state a clone size, as once, few, many or a class for expanded clones.

len: 14; d_gene: NA; j_gene: TRBJ1-1; abundance: once; v_gene: TRBV5-1; CDR3nt: TGCGCCAGCAGCTCTATTGGGATGAACACTGAAGCTTTCTTT; CDR3aa: CASSSIGMNTEAFF
len: 15; d_gene: NA; j_gene: TRBJ2-7; abundance: few; v_gene: TRBV4-1; CDR3nt: TGCGCCAGCAGCCTTGAGGCCCCCTACAGCGACGAGCAGTACTTC; CDR3aa: CASSLEAPYSDEQYF
len: 15; d_gene: NA; j_gene: TRBJ1-1; abundance: once; v_gene: TRBV12-3/TRBV12-4; CDR3nt: TGTGCCAGCAGCCGTCCCGGGACAAGGAACACTGAAGCTTTCTTT; CDR3aa: CASSRPGTRNTEAFF
len: 12; d_gene: NA; j_gene: TRBJ1-1; abundance: NA; v_gene: TRBV12-3/TRBV12-4; CDR3nt: TGTGCCAGCAGTTTGATTAGGGCTGAAGCTTTCTTT; CDR3aa: CASSLIRAEAFF
len: 17; d_gene: TRBD1; j_gene: TRBJ1-1; abundance: NA; v_gene: TRBV6-6; CDR3nt: TGTGCCAGCAGCTACCCGACAGGGGGCGAGTGGAACACTGAAGCTTTCTTT; CDR3aa: CASSYPTGGEWNTEAFF
len: 14; d_gene: NA; j_gene: TRBJ1-1; abundance: NA; v_gene: TRBV24-1; CDR3nt: TGTGCCACCAGTGAGCCCCGAGGAGACACTGAAGCTTTCTTT; CDR3aa: CATSEPRGDTEAFF
len: 16; d_gene: NA; j_gene: TRBJ1-4; abundance: few; v_gene: TRBV6-5; CDR3nt: TGTGCCAGCAGTTACGAGAGGCAGGGGCTTAATGAAAAACTGTTTTTT; CDR3aa: CASSYERQGLNEKLFF
len: 18; d_gene: NA; j_gene: TRBJ2-3; abundance: NA; v_gene: TRBV21-1; CDR3nt: TGTGCCAGCAGCAAGGGACAGGGAGAGGGTACAGGCCCAGATACGCAGTATTTT; CDR3aa: CASSKGQGEGTGPDTQYF
len: 15; d_gene: NA; j_gene: TRBJ2-3; abundance: NA; v_gene: TRBV14; CDR3nt: TGTGCCAGCAGCCGCCCGGGACCATACACAGATACGCAGTATTTT; CDR3aa: CASSRPGPYTDTQYF
len: 16; d_gene: TRBD2; j_gene: TRBJ2-1; abundance: few; v_gene: TRBV7-2; CDR3nt: TGTGCCAGCAGCTTAGAACCGACTAGCGTGCGCAATGAGCAGTTCTTC; CDR3aa: CASSLEPTSVRNEQFF
len: 15; d_gene: TRBD1; j_gene: TRBJ1-2; abundance: NA; v_gene: TRBV4-1; CDR3nt: TGCGCCAGCAGCCAAGCCCGACAGGGTTTGCAGGGCTACACCTTC; CDR3aa: CASSQARQGLQGYTF
len: 16; d_gene: TRBD2; j_gene: TRBJ2-7; abundance: NA; v_gene: TRBV6-1; CDR3nt: TGTGCCAGCAGTGACCCGCCTAGCGGGATAGCCTACGAGCAGTACTTC; CDR3aa: CASSDPPSGIAYEQYF
len: 16; d_gene: NA; j_gene: TRBJ2-1; abundance: few; v_gene: TRBV6-2/TRBV6-3; CDR3nt: TGTGCCAGCAGTTGGGGGCAGGGTAGGTTCTACAATGAGCAGTTCTTC; CDR3aa: CASSWGQGRFYNEQFF
len: 14; d_gene: NA; j_gene: TRBJ1-1; abundance: NA; v_gene: TRBV5-1; CDR3nt: TGCGCCAGCAGCCAACAGGGTCCGTACACTGAAGCTTTCTTT; CDR3aa: CASSQQGPYTEAFF
len: 14; d_gene: NA; j_gene: TRBJ1-2; abundance: NA; v_gene: TRBV7-9; CDR3nt: TGTGCCAGCAGCTATTTCTGGGGGAACTATGGCTACACCTTC; CDR3aa: CASSYFWGNYGYTF
len: 16; d_gene: NA; j_gene: TRBJ2-1; abundance: NA; v_gene: TRBV5-1; CDR3nt: TGCGCCAGCAGCTTGGAATTTGGGATGGGCATCAATGAGCAGTTCTTC; CDR3aa: CASSLEFGMGINEQFF
len: 15; d_gene: NA; j_gene: TRBJ1-4; abundance: NA; v_gene: TRBV20-1; CDR3nt: TGCAGTGCTAGGGTCGTAGGCACAGCTAATGAAAAACTGTTTTTT; CDR3aa: CSARVVGTANEKLFF
len: 15; d_gene: NA; j_gene: TRBJ2-7; abundance: NA; v_gene: TRBV7-9; CDR3nt: TGTGCCAGCAGCTTAGTGGCCCAGGGGAACTACGAGCAGTACTTC; CDR3aa: CASSLVAQGNYEQYF
len: 17; d_gene: NA; j_gene: TRBJ1-4; abundance: NA; v_gene: TRBV4-1; CDR3nt: TGCGCCAGCAGCCAAGAAGCGAGAGGAGCAACTAATGAAAAACTGTTTTTT; CDR3aa: CASSQEARGATNEKLFF
len: 15; d_gene: NA; j_gene: TRBJ2-7; abundance: NA; v_gene: TRBV4-1; CDR3nt: TGCGCCAGCAGCCAACAAGCCCTCGCCACCTACGAGCAGTACTTC; CDR3aa: CASSQQALATYEQYF
len: 15; d_gene: NA; j_gene: TRBJ1-5; abundance: NA; v_gene: TRBV6-1; CDR3nt: TGTGCCAGCAGTGAAGTAAGGCAGGGGCATCAGCCCCAGCATTTT; CDR3aa: CASSEVRQGHQPQHF
len: 14; d_gene: TRBD1; j_gene: TRBJ1-1; abundance: NA; v_gene: TRBV6-1; CDR3nt: TGTGCCAGCACCCTGACAGGGGGGGACACTGAAGCTTTCTTT; CDR3aa: CASTLTGGDTEAFF